Listed below are T cell receptor beta chains from one sample, sequenced in a study of post-analysis software for immune sequencing data. TCRdb re-analysed the PCR reads in MiXCR, keeping a single row per CDR3 protein. The table lists approximately 150,000 distinct CDR3 sequences, around 28% of them singletons, with about 1.6% in the top ten. Input material: blood. The receptors stem from a girl aged 10 to 17 with multiple sclerosis. The CDR3 runs from the conserved cysteine through the conserved F or W. Each record gives: clone size, J gene, V gene, D gene, CDR3 DNA, CDR3 protein. D genes are given only for firm matches. Some rows mark clone size as missing; the rest say once, few, many or name a class of expanded clone.

. TRBJ1-2 TRBV12-3/TRBV12-4 TRBD1 TGTGCCAGCAGTTCTGGACAGGGGGCACGAGGAGCCTATGGCTACACCTTC CASSSGQGARGAYGYTF
. TRBJ2-2 TRBV20-1 . TGCGGTGCCGGACCAGATACGGCCACCGGGGAGCTGTTTTTT CGAGPDTATGELFF
few TRBJ1-4 TRBV5-1 . TGCGCCAGCAGCTTGACCACAACTAATGAAAAACTGTTTTTT CASSLTTTNEKLFF
. TRBJ1-4 TRBV27 . TGTGCCAGCAGTTTATCGGGAAAAGGGAAAACAACTAATGAAAAACTGTTTTTT CASSLSGKGKTTNEKLFF
. TRBJ2-6 TRBV29-1 TRBD1 TGCAGCGTCGCCGGGACAGTTGGGGCCAACGTCCTGACTTTC CSVAGTVGANVLTF
many TRBJ2-5 TRBV20-1 TRBD2 TGCAGCGTCTGGACTAGCGGGACCACGTACCAAGAGACCCAGTACTTC CSVWTSGTTYQETQYF
. TRBJ2-1 TRBV7-2 . TGTGCCAGCAGCCCTACGGGGGGCATATCCTACAATGAGCAGTTCTTC CASSPTGGISYNEQFF
few TRBJ1-1 TRBV7-8 . TGTGCCAGCAGCCCAGATCGGCTTATCCCTGAAGCTTTCTTT CASSPDRLIPEAFF
. TRBJ2-1 TRBV7-2 TRBD2 TGTGCCAGCAGCTTCGCTAGCGGGAGTGGGAATGAGCAGTTCTTC CASSFASGSGNEQFF
. TRBJ1-5 TRBV7-9 TRBD1 TGTGCCAGCAGCTTAGCAAGGACAGGGTCTCATCAGCCCCAGCATTTT CASSLARTGSHQPQHF
few TRBJ2-3 TRBV3-1 TRBD2 TGTGCCAGCAGCCCCCAAGCGACTAGCGGATCAGATACGCAGTATTTT CASSPQATSGSDTQYF
. TRBJ2-3 TRBV12-3/TRBV12-4 . TGTGCCAGCAGTCGGACCGGCACAGATACGCAGTATTTT CASSRTGTDTQYF
. TRBJ1-6 TRBV6-5 . TGTGCCAGCAGTTATAGGGGCATCGGTTCACCCCTCCACTTT CASSYRGIGSPLHF
few TRBJ2-1 TRBV20-1 TRBD2 TGCAGTGCTAGAACAGCGGGGAGGGTCAGTGAGCAGTTCTTC CSARTAGRVSEQFF
many TRBJ2-3 TRBV6-5 . TGTGCCAGCAGCAAACGCACAGATACGCAGTATTTT CASSKRTDTQYF
. TRBJ2-1 TRBV20-1 . TGCAGTGTTGCGGCCTACAATGAGCAGTTCTTC CSVAAYNEQFF
once TRBJ2-1 TRBV30 . TGTGCCTGGAGTGCACATGAGCAGTTCTTC CAWSAHEQFF
few TRBJ1-5 TRBV20-1 . TGCAGTGCTAGTCCCCAGGGAGCTAGCAATCAGCCCCAGCATTTT CSASPQGASNQPQHF
. TRBJ1-1 TRBV29-1 TRBD1 TGCAGCGCTACAGGGGCGGGGAACACTGAAGCTTTCTTT CSATGAGNTEAFF
many TRBJ2-7 TRBV12-3/TRBV12-4 TRBD2 TGTGCCAGCAGTTTCGCTTCTAGCGGTTACTCCTACGAGCAGTACTTC CASSFASSGYSYEQYF
few TRBJ1-4 TRBV7-8 . TGTGCCAGCAGTGGAGCAGCTAATGAAAAACTGTTTTTT CASSGAANEKLFF
few TRBJ1-1 TRBV3-1 . TGTGCCAGCAGCCAAGATTGGGGGGGGACGGTACGGACTGAAGCTTTCTTT CASSQDWGGTVRTEAFF
few TRBJ2-2 TRBV11-3 . TGTGCCAGCAGCTTAATTGGTGGGGCCAACACCGGGGAGCTGTTTTTT CASSLIGGANTGELFF
many TRBJ2-1 TRBV6-5 TRBD2 TGTGCCAGCAGTTACTCGATACTAGCGGGACTTGATGAGCAGTTCTTC CASSYSILAGLDEQFF
few TRBJ1-5 TRBV18 . TGTGCCAGCTCACCACAGGGAAACAATCAGCCCCAGCATTTT CASSPQGNNQPQHF
. TRBJ2-2 TRBV12-3/TRBV12-4 . TGTGCCAGCAACCTCCGGGACCGCACCGGGGAGCTGTTTTTT CASNLRDRTGELFF
. TRBJ1-2 TRBV4-3 . TGCGCCAGCAGCCAACTGGCTGGGGGAGAAACTAACTATGGCTACACCTTC CASSQLAGGETNYGYTF
few TRBJ2-7 TRBV20-1 TRBD1 TGCAGTGCTAGAGATGAGGACAGGGGCTACGAGCAGTACTTC CSARDEDRGYEQYF
. TRBJ2-7 TRBV5-5 . TGTGCCAGCAGATTGACAACAGACCTTTTATACAATGAGCAGTACTTC CASRLTTDLLYNEQYF
few TRBJ1-1 TRBV7-9 . TGTGCCAGCAGCTTAGTCCTCGGAGCTTTCTTT CASSLVLGAFF
. TRBJ2-7 TRBV7-3 . TGTGCCAGCAGCTCCCACCCGGAAAGCGAGCAGTACTTC CASSSHPESEQYF
. TRBJ2-7 TRBV7-9 . TGTGCCAGCAGCGGAGTAATCCCCCCCTACGAGCAGTACTTC CASSGVIPPYEQYF
many TRBJ1-6 TRBV20-1 . TGCAGTGCTAGAGATGGACAGCGTCATCTACCCCTCCACTTT CSARDGQRHLPLHF
. TRBJ2-7 TRBV5-6 . TGTGCCAGCAGCCCCCTGCCCGGGAGCTCCTACGAGCAGTACTTC CASSPLPGSSYEQYF
few TRBJ2-3 TRBV7-3 TRBD2 TGTGCCAGCAGCTTATCCCTAGCGGGAGGTGGCACAGATACGCAGTATTTT CASSLSLAGGGTDTQYF
. TRBJ2-3 TRBV10-3 TRBD1 TGTGCCATCAGTGAGTCATTCCGGGACAGGGGCACAGATACGCAGTATTTT CAISESFRDRGTDTQYF
many TRBJ2-1 TRBV7-2 . TGTGCCAGCAGCTTAGGCGTATTCTCCTACAATGAGCAGTTCTTC CASSLGVFSYNEQFF
many TRBJ2-7 TRBV3-1 . TGTGCCAGCAGCCAGGGAGGCACCTACGAGCAGTACTTC CASSQGGTYEQYF
many TRBJ2-1 TRBV10-3 TRBD2 TGTGCCATCAGTGGCCCAGCGGGAAACAATGAGCAGTTCTTC CAISGPAGNNEQFF
many TRBJ2-5 TRBV5-5 . TGTGCCAGCAGCTTGGACAGACAAGAGACCCAGTACTTC CASSLDRQETQYF
many TRBJ2-3 TRBV29-1 . TGCAGCGTACGAGGGACTGACTATTATTCTACAGATACGCAGTATTTT CSVRGTDYYSTDTQYF
. TRBJ1-1 TRBV6-1 TRBD1 TGTGCCAGCAGGGACGAATCTTGGACAGGGGCTCCTATGGACACTGAAGCTTTCTTT CASRDESWTGAPMDTEAFF